The 21 T cell receptor beta chains listed next were all sequenced from one sample in a study of T cell responses to AZD1222 COVID-19 vaccine. Some clones are missing from TCRdb's copy, which holds only in-frame ones; the method was immunoSEQ multiplex PCR. The sample contains roughly 100,000 clones, almost 90% of which appear only once. The sample here was peripheral blood, taken on day 0 of AZD1222 vaccination. Receptors were obtained from an adult in good health.

This sequence joins TRBV5-1 and TRBJ2-2; D gene uncertain. The germline V gene has CDR1 SGHRS and CDR2 YFSETQ. V shed 0 bases and J shed 2 bases, with 8 bases lying between them. The CDR3 loop spans 15 amino acids. In nucleotides, the CDR3 is TGCGCCAGCAGCTTGGAGGTGACCAACACCGGGGAGCTGTTTTTT. It specifies CASSLEVTNTGELFF. Filled out from reference TRBV5-1 and TRBJ2-2, the complete variable domain reads KAGVTQTPRYLIKTRGQQVTLSCSPISGHRSVSWYQQTPGQGLQFLFEYFSETQRNKGNFPGRFSGRQFSNSRSEMNVSTLELGDSALYLCASSLEVTNTGELFFGEGSRLTVL.

This chain joins TRBV28 and TRBJ2-7; weak D call: TRBD2 (5 bases). The germline gives CDR1 MDHEN, CDR2 SYDVKM. CDR3 size: 13 residues. V was cut by 5 bases and J by 0 bases, with 8 bases left in between. CDR3 coding DNA: TGTGCCAGCAGTCTACTAGTCTCCTACGAGCAGTACTTC. It yields the protein CASSLLVSYEQYF.

This chain joins TRBV6-5 and TRBJ2-3, with 7 bases aligning to TRBD2. CDR1 is MNHEY, CDR2 SVGAGI, per germline. This CDR3 has 15 residues. V trimming: 7 bases; J trimming: 0 bases; junction bases outside the gene matches: 7. As DNA, the CDR3 is TGTGCCAGCAACCTACTAGCGTCTAGCACAGATACGCAGTATTTT. Its protein product is CASNLLASSTDTQYF.

V gene TRBV19 combines with J gene TRBJ2-5; D unresolved. The length of the CDR3 is 14 residues. Per germline, CDR1 LNHDA and CDR2 SQIVND (reference sequence). Between the trimmed V and J ends, which lost 4 bases and 0 bases, there was a span of 9 bases. CDR3 in amino acids: CASSRSQNQETQYF. In DNA, the CDR3 is TGTGCCAGTAGTAGGTCACAGAACCAAGAGACCCAGTACTTC.

The gene calls are TRBV19 and TRBJ1-4; no definite D call. The CDR3 spans 14 residues. Per the germline V gene, CDR1 is LNHDA and CDR2 is SQIVND (reference sequence). V was pared by 2 bases and J by 6 bases, with 10 bases between. This CDR3 is CASSIRPSDEKLFF. In DNA, the CDR3 is TGTGCCAGTAGTATAAGGCCATCGGATGAAAAACTGTTTTTT.

Points on this clone: Other DNA sequences in this specimen translate into the identical CDR3. The chain joins TRBV18 to TRBJ1-3, with TRBD1 matching over 9 bases. From germline, CDR1 is KGHSH and CDR2 LQKENI. The CDR3 is 14 amino acids. Trimming took 6 bases from V and 4 from J; bases not matched to a gene: 4. The CDR3 DNA follows: TGTGCCAGCTCCCCCGGACAGGGGGGAAACACCATATATTTT. Its protein product is CASSPGQGGNTIYF.

This chain links TRBV15 with TRBJ2-6; the D gene could be TRBD1 or TRBD2 (5 bases each). There are 18 residues in the CDR3. CDR1 LNHNV and CDR2 YYDKDF come from the germline V gene (reference sequence). The ends were cut back, 3 bases at V and 0 bases at J, with 15 bases in the middle. The CDR3 protein is CATSRDGDASSGANVLTF. As DNA, the CDR3 is TGTGCCACCAGCAGGGATGGGGACGCATCCTCTGGGGCCAACGTCCTGACTTTC. Combining the CDR3 with reference TRBV15 and TRBJ2-6 gives the whole variable domain DAMVIQNPRYQVTQFGKPVTLSCSQTLNHNVMYWYQQKSSQAPKLLFHYYDKDFNNEADTPDNFQSRRPNTSFCFLDIRSPGLGDTAMYLCATSRDGDASSGANVLTFGAGSRLTVL.

V is TRBV5-1 and J is TRBJ2-2; unclear D gene. The CDR3 sequence is 14 residues long. Looked up from germline, CDR1 is SGHRS and CDR2 is YFSETQ. V lost 4 bases and J lost 3, with 10 bases in between. DNA of the CDR3: TGCGCCAGCAGCGCCTCAGCCGACACCGGGGAGCTGTTTTTT. Protein: CASSASADTGELFF.

The chain couples TRBV4-3 to TRBJ1-2; D not resolved. The CDR3 has 13 amino acids. V gave up 0 bases and J gave up 6 bases, with 8 bases separating them. Looked up from germline, CDR1 is LGHNA and CDR2 is YSLEER. CDR3 amino acids: CASSQDYGNGYTF. Written as DNA, the CDR3 is TGCGCCAGCAGCCAAGATTATGGCAATGGCTACACCTTC.

The chain couples TRBV2 to TRBJ2-7, with 8 bases matching TRBD1. The germline gives CDR1 SNHLY, CDR2 FYNNEI. With V trimmed by 5 bases and J by 2 bases, 8 bases remained unmatched. The CDR3 spans 15 residues. CDR3 DNA sequence: TGTGCCAGCAGTCGGCTGGGACAGGCTCCCTACGAGCAGTACTTC. It codes for CASSRLGQAPYEQYF.

This sequence joins TRBV2 and TRBJ1-2; 7 bases agree with TRBD1. CDR1 is SNHLY and CDR2 is FYNNEI in the germline V gene. The CDR3 sequence is 13 residues long. The J segment lost 3 bases and the V segment lost 5 bases, leaving 3 bases of the junction unmatched. The CDR3 here is CASSIDRDYGYTF. CDR3 nucleotides: TGTGCCAGCAGTATAGACAGGGACTATGGCTACACCTTC. The variable domain in full, with the rest retrieved from reference TRBV2 and TRBJ1-2, is EPEVTQTPSHQVTQMGQEVILRCVPISNHLYFYWYRQILGQKVEFLVSFYNNEISEKSEIFDDQFSVERPDGSNFTLKIRSTKLEDSAMYFCASSIDRDYGYTFGSGTRLTVV.

The chain has TRBV6-5 and TRBJ1-5; no definite D call. This CDR3 contains 13 residues. Germline CDR1 MNHEY, CDR2 SVGAGI. Between the trimmed V and J ends, which lost 6 bases and 0 bases, there was a span of 6 bases. DNA for the CDR3: TGTGCCAGCAGCGCCCTTAGCAATCAGCCCCAGCATTTT. This encodes CASSALSNQPQHF.

This clone appeared a single time. The chain joins TRBV7-2 to TRBJ1-6, with D unresolved. The length of the CDR3 is 13 residues. The V and J ends lost 5 bases and 8 bases respectively, with 10 bases between them. Germline-derived CDR1 and CDR2 are SGHTA and FQGNSA. Here the CDR3 reads CASSVTPDSPLHF. For the CDR3, the DNA is TGTGCCAGCAGCGTTACCCCGGATTCACCCCTCCACTTT.

The chain has TRBV19 and TRBJ1-6, with 9 positions matching TRBD1. CDR3 size: 18 residues. Germline CDR1 reads LNHDA; CDR2 reads SQIVND (reference sequence). Germline trimming cut 0 bases from V and 0 bases from J; bases unmatched to any gene: 3. The DNA for the CDR3 is TGTGCCAGTAGTATAGAGGACAGGGGCTCCTCCTATAATTCACCCCTCCACTTT. Translated, it gives CASSIEDRGSSYNSPLHF. Variable domain in full (rest from reference TRBV19 and TRBJ1-6): DGGITQSPKYLFRKEGQNVTLSCEQNLNHDAMYWYRQDPGQGLRLIYYSQIVNDFQKGDIAEGYSVSREKKESFPLTVTSAQKNPTAFYLCASSIEDRGSSYNSPLHFGNGTRLTVT.

Concerning this clone itself: Different DNA sequences within this sample yield the same CDR3. The CDR3 coding sequence is TGTGCCAGCAGCCCGGGCGGTGGGGAGACCCAGTACTTC. Protein sequence: CASSPGGGETQYF. J is TRBJ2-5 and V is TRBV11-2; D gene unclear. This CDR3 comprises 13 residues. Germline CDR1 reads SGHAT; CDR2 reads FQNNGV. V was clipped by 5 bases and J by 5 bases, with 12 bases between them.

This chain connects TRBV6-4 to TRBJ1-1; D gene unclear. The CDR3 sequence is 13 residues long. CDR1 and CDR2 (germline): MRHNA, SNTAGT. V was pared by 6 bases and J by 2 bases, with 10 bases between. The CDR3 sequence: CASRGDPNTEAFF. CDR3 bases: TGTGCCAGCAGGGGAGACCCAAACACTGAAGCTTTCTTT.

A note on this clone: Other DNA sequences of this sample code for an identical CDR3. V usage is TRBV7-9 and J usage is TRBJ2-3; 9 positions agree with TRBD2. CDR1 is SEHNR and CDR2 is FQNEAQ in the germline V gene (reference sequence). The CDR3 has 15 residues. The V gene end was trimmed by 5 bases and the J gene end by 0 bases; junction bases not matched to a gene: 3. CDR3 sequence (DNA): TGTGCCAGCAGCCCCACTAGCGGGAGCACAGATACGCAGTATTTT. Amino acids: CASSPTSGSTDTQYF.

This sequence joins TRBV7-9 and TRBJ2-2; D perhaps matches TRBD2 (6 bases). There are 15 residues in the CDR3. The V end lost 7 bases, the J end lost 1 base, and 13 bases lay between the germline ends. The germline CDR1 and CDR2 sequences are SEHNR and FQNEAQ (reference sequence). The CDR3 nucleotides are TGTGCCAGCATCCCGGGAGCCGTGAACACCGGGGAGCTGTTTTTT. Protein: CASIPGAVNTGELFF. The full variable domain, with the rest looked up from reference TRBV7-9 and TRBJ2-2, is DTGVSQNPRHKITKRGQNVTFRCDPISEHNRLYWYRQTLGQGPEFLTYFQNEAQLEKSRLLSDRFSAERPKGSFSTLEIQRTEQGDSAMYLCASIPGAVNTGELFFGEGSRLTVL.

V and J are TRBV28 and TRBJ2-3; D gene unclear. The CDR3 sequence is 12 residues long. V was trimmed by 5 bases and J by 0 bases, leaving 3 bases between them. Germline V CDR1 and CDR2: MDHEN, SYDVKM. CDR3 nucleotides: TGTGCCAGCAGTCCTAGCACAGATACGCAGTATTTT. This translates into CASSPSTDTQYF.

The chain uses TRBV9 and TRBJ2-1; 9 nucleotides agree with TRBD2. V shed 2 bases and J 11 bases; nucleotides not matched to a gene: 11. Germline CDR1 reads SGDLS; CDR2 reads YYNGEE. The CDR3 is 15 residues long. The CDR3 region has the DNA TGTGCCAGCAGCGTTGGGGGGCTAGCGGGGTCTCAGCAGTTCTTC. Its protein product is CASSVGGLAGSQQFF.

This clone appeared once. The chain recombines TRBV21-1 with TRBJ2-7; the table's D call, TRBD2, was not checked against the DNA. TRBV21-1 is annotated as a pseudogene. This CDR3 region has 16 residues. The CDR3 nucleotides are TGTGCCAGCAGCAAGAATCCTGGACTAGGGCTGGACGAGCAGTACTTC. It yields the protein CASSKNPGLGLDEQYF.